These 5 T cell receptor beta chains were sequenced from one sample in a study of Ad26.COV2.S vaccination and SARS-CoV-2 variants. TCRdb's table, derived via immunoSEQ multiplex PCR, lists solely in-frame clones and lacks some. The data show some 390,000 clones, 89% seen once. Treatment noted: over 15 received Ad26.COV2.S at low or high dose, single or two shots; a few received placebo; per-sample allocation not given. Repertoires come from day 63 after the first vaccine or placebo injection. This sample comprised peripheral blood, obtained in a trial of Ad26.COV2.S vaccine versus placebo. These receptors were obtained from a person aged 18-65 years who received the Ad26.COV2.S COVID-19 vaccine or a placebo.

The V call is TRBV4-1, the J call TRBJ2-2; 11 bases match TRBD2. The CDR3 has 22 amino acids. Looked up from germline, CDR1 is MGHRA and CDR2 is YSYEKL. Trimming at V came to 0 bases and at J to 0 bases, leaving 15 bases not matched to a gene. The CDR3, as DNA: TGCGCCAGCAGCCAAGATCGGTGGGGACTGGGACTAGCGGCTTCGAACACCGGGGAGCTGTTTTTT. As protein: CASSQDRWGLGLAASNTGELFF.

The rearrangement links TRBV7-9 to TRBJ2-7, with D uncertain. V was pared by 1 base and J by 6 bases, with 7 bases between. Looked up from germline, CDR1 is SEHNR and CDR2 is FQNEAQ (reference sequence). The CDR3 length is 12 residues. The CDR3 reads CASSLGRAEQYF. CDR3 DNA: TGTGCCAGCAGCTTAGGACGGGCCGAGCAGTACTTC.

The CDR3, as DNA: TGTGCCAGCTGGGGCAGGGGAAACTCACCCCTCCACTTT. Translating gives CASWGRGNSPLHF. The chain combines TRBV28 with TRBJ1-6; D possibly corresponds to TRBD1 (6 bases). Germline loops: CDR1 MDHEN, CDR2 SYDVKM. Trimming took off 8 bases at V and 10 bases at J, with 15 bases between the two ends. The CDR3 extends over 13 amino acids.

V and J are TRBV7-9 and TRBJ2-1; D may correspond to TRBD1 or TRBD2 (5 bases each). V lost 1 base and J 8 bases, leaving 21 bases between the germline ends. Germline CDR1 SEHNR, CDR2 FQNEAQ (reference sequence). This CDR3 spans 17 amino acids. CDR3 DNA: TGTGCCAGCAGCTTAGTGGGGCGGGTAGGCGCAAGGGATGAGCAGTTCTTC. Translated, it gives CASSLVGRVGARDEQFF.

V gene TRBV9 combines with J gene TRBJ2-7, with 8 bases that match TRBD2. This CDR3 spans 14 amino acids. Germline-derived CDR1 and CDR2 are SGDLS and YYNGEE. After removal of 0 bases from V and 6 bases from J, the junction contained 5 bases not matched to a gene. CDR3 protein: CASSVEAGVGEQYF. CDR3 bases: TGTGCCAGCAGCGTAGAAGCGGGAGTTGGCGAGCAGTACTTC.